These 3 T cell receptor beta chains originate from one sample sequenced in a study of radiotherapy plus CTLA-4 blockade in lung cancer. Data came from immunoSEQ multiplex PCR; TCRdb stores just in-frame clones and leaves some out. The table records more than 75,000 clones, about 70% of them present only once. The input for sequencing was peripheral blood, taken from a patient treated with radiotherapy plus ipilimumab. These receptors originate from a human donor with non-small cell lung cancer who had a partial response to radiotherapy plus ipilimumab. Some clones in this sample may be carry-over from other donors' samples.

This clone was found a few times. This rearrangement joins TRBV7-9 to TRBJ1-5; D gene ambiguous. The germline CDR1 and CDR2 sequences are SEHNR and FQNEAQ (reference sequence). Trimming stripped 1 base from V and 9 bases from J, with 10 bases between. The CDR3 loop spans 13 amino acids. Here the CDR3 DNA reads TGTGCCAGCAGCTTAGAGGATGGAGGGCCCCAGCATTTT. It specifies CASSLEDGGPQHF.

A few counts support this clone. This chain joins TRBV5-1 and TRBJ2-2, with D maybe TRBD2 (5 bases). Deletions cut 1 base from V and 8 bases from J, with 9 bases between. The germline V gene encodes CDR1 SGHRS and CDR2 YFSETQ. CDR3 length equals 13 residues. The CDR3 region is CASSLNRGGELFF. Written as DNA, the CDR3 is TGCGCCAGCAGCTTGAATCGGGGTGGGGAGCTGTTTTTT.

The chain carries TRBV27 and TRBJ2-1; D is possibly TRBD2 (6 bases). With 4 bases removed from V and 0 bases from J, the gap between germline ends came to 13 bases. This CDR3 is built from 16 residues. The germline V gene encodes CDR1 MNHEY and CDR2 SMNVEV (reference sequence). In nucleotides, the CDR3 is TGTGCCAGCAGTTCAGTAGCGGATAGCTCCTACAATGAGCAGTTCTTC. It yields the protein CASSSVADSSYNEQFF.